The clone carrying this T cell receptor (beta chain) was detected a few times. The source of the sample is a study of identical twins' blood T cells. Germline CDR1 and CDR2: SEHNR and FQNEAQ (reference sequence). This CDR3 comprises 16 residues. Trimming removed 2 bases at V and 8 bases at J, with 18 bases between. Via MiXCR, TCRdb re-called the 5' RACE reads, giving one row per CDR3 protein. Here the sample spans roughly 380,000 distinct CDR3 sequences, about 28% being singletons. The donors were healthy female monozygous twins, three pairs in total. The sequenced sample consisted of PBMCs. The chain uses TRBV7-9 and TRBJ1-4, with D unresolved. The source of this sequence is a woman aged 18 to 55 in good health. The CDR3: CASSLKAGTLGEKLFF. The DNA for the CDR3 is TGTGCCAGCAGCTTAAAGGCGGGAACGTTAGGGGAAAAACTGTTTTTT.